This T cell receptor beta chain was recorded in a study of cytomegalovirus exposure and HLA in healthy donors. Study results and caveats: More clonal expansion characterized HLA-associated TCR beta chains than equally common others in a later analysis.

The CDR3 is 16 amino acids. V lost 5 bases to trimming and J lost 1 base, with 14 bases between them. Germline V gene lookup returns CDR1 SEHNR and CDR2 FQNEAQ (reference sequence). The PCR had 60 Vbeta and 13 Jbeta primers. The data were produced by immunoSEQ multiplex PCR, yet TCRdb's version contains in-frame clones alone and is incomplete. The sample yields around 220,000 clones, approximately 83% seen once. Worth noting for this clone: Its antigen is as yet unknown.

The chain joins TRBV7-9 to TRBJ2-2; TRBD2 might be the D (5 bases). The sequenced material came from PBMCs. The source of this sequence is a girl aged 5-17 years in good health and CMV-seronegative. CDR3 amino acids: CASSPTGLVNTGELFF. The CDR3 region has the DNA TGTGCCAGCAGCCCGACCGGACTGGTGAACACCGGGGAGCTGTTTTTT.